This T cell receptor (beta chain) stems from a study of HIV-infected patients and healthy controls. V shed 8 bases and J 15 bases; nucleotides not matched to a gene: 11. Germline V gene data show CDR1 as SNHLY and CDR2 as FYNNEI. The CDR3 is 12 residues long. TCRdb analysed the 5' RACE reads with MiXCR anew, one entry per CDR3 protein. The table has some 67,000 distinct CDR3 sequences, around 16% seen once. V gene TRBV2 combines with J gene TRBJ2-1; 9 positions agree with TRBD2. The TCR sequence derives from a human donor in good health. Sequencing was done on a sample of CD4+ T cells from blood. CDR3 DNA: TGTGCCAGCGCGGGGGGGGCCATGAGTCGGTTCTTC. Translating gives CASAGGAMSRFF.